Included here is one TCR beta chain sequence, with context. What this receptor recognizes is not known. No base quality information exists; no much larger clone differs at one position. The method behind the library was 5' RACE. Sequencing relied on an Illumina HiSeq 2500. A second roughly 7 to 11 cycle PCR used a sample-barcoded 5' primer and a J-beta primer mix. A template-switch 5' adaptor carrying 12 random nucleotides introduced a unique molecular identifier onto each TCR beta cDNA molecule. At least 2.5 million CDR3-containing paired-end reads were obtained from each sample. First-strand cDNA was synthesized from all RNA with the Mint cDNA synthesis kit, primed by a TRBC-specific oligonucleotide. Following uracil-DNA glycosylase treatment, all cDNA underwent a first 18-cycle PCR with the universal primers M1SS and BC2_uni_R. From the authors' description of their analysis: For normalization, 1 million high-quality reads, each with a distinct molecular identifier, were randomly selected from each sample. Instead of being binned into consensus sequences, reads with shared molecular identifiers were discarded. MiTCR, set to a Q25 quality threshold and the strictest error-elimination algorithm, was used for CDR3 identification, clonotype clustering and error correction. A nonparametric unseen species model with Euler transformation was used to estimate lower-bound total TCR beta diversity. Using fastp trimming at Q25 and MiXCR clonotype assembly, TCRdb reanalyzed the public sequencing data and kept in-frame beta chains. CDR3 protein duplicates are merged, each entry listing the most common genes and DNA. The V and J calls and clone size are TCRdb's, not the authors'. This sample holds approximately 1.5 million distinct CDR3 sequences; approximately 32% were observed only once. The ten biggest clones cover around 11% of the sample.

These data come from a study of blood T cells in healthy people across ages (dated by TCRdb to about 2015). Regarding the research as a whole: In model experiments, template switching captured about one uniquely barcoded TCR beta cDNA molecule for every two T cells. Using deep sequencing normalized with unique cDNA molecular identifiers, the study measured how TCR beta repertoire diversity changes with age. For two donors (one aged 18 to 29 and one aged 80 or older), the study analyzed two additional independent replicas of 1 million unique cDNA reads from the same blood draw. Donors were grouped into four age groups: young (average roughly 17 years), middle-aged (39), aged (around 60) and long-lived (roughly 80). To avoid experimental bias, donors of different ages were spread randomly across the sequencing lanes.

V gives up 2 bases and J gives up 5 bases, and the segment between their germline ends measures 13 bases. The CDR3 sequence holds 15 residues, the cysteine and phenylalanine included. Just CDR3 DNA is preserved here, 45 bases in frame from base 1. Beyond this particular receptor, the publication reports: Observed TCR beta diversity per million T cells fell roughly linearly with age, and a significant reduction was already apparent by age roughly 41. The CMV infection status of donors was not known, potentially confounding age-related changes in expanded clonotypes. A strong correlation was found between observed TCR beta diversity and the percentage of naive T cells measured by flow cytometry. Estimates of total diversity from one million sequenced T cells were regarded as lower bounds and underestimates. Compared with the aged group, the long-lived group had more naive CD4+ T cells, fewer expanded clones and increased TCR diversity, a pattern suggesting age selection. Since profiling was done on bulk unsorted PBMCs, naive and antigen-experienced compartments could not be conclusively compared.

The donors were about 40 Caucasian individuals from Russia, aged roughly 6 to 100 years, who were systemically healthy. Approximately 10 milliliters of peripheral blood were collected from each donor into EDTA-treated Vacutainer tubes. Ficoll-Paque density-gradient centrifugation was used to isolate PBMCs, with at least 7 million per sample. Trizol reagent was used to extract total RNA from PBMCs, with at least 6 micrograms per sample. For every donor, an aliquot of PBMCs went through flow cytometry to measure the percentages of naive CD45RAhigh/CD27high T cells. The rearrangement joined TRBV12-3 or TRBV12-4 to TRBJ1-5; D gene: possibly TRBD1, on 6 matching bases. Sequenced material: blood. The source of this sequence is a woman in her 30s in good health. The CDR3 region reads CASSLNGGRDQPQHF. The bases read TGTGCCAGCAGTTTAAACGGGGGGCGCGATCAGCCCCAGCATTTT.